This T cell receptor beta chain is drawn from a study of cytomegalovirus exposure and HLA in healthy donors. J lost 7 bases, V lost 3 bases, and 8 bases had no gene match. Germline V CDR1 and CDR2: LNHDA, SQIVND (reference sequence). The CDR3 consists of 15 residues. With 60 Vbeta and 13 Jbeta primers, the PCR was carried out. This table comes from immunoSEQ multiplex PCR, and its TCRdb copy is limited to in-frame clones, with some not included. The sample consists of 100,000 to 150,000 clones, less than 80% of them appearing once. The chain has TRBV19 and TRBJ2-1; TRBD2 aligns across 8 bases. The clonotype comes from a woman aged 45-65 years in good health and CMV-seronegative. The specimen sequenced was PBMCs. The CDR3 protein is CASSILAGSGNEQFF. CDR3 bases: TGTGCCAGTAGTATTCTAGCGGGCTCAGGAAATGAGCAGTTCTTC.